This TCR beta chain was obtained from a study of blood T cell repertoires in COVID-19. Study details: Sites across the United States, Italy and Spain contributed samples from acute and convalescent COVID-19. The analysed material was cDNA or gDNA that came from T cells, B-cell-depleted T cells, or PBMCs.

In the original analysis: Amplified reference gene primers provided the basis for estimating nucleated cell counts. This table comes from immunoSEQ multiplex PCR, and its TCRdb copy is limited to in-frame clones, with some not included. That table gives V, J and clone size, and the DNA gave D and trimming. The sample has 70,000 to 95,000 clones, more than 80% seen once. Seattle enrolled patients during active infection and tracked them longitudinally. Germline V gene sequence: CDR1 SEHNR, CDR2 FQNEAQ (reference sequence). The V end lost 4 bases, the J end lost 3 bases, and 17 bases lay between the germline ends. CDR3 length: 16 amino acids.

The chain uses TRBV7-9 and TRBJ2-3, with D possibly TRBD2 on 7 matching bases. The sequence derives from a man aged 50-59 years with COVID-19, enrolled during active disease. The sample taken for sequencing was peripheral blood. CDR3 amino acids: CASSSRGARGTDTQYF. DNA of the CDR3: TGTGCCAGCAGCTCTCGGGGGGCGCGGGGGACAGATACGCAGTATTTT.